The clone carrying this T cell receptor (beta chain) came up many times. What it binds is unknown. The sample comes from a study of T-cell reconstitution after alpha-beta-depleted transplantation in children. Findings of the study overall: About two months after transplant, alpha-beta T cells reportedly came from several hundred expanded graft clones. Some patients showed high day-60 TCRbeta diversity, which derived from surviving recipient T cells and thymic progenitors. At the one-year point after transplant, T-cell counts and TCRbeta diversity were found to come mostly from T cells that had been newly produced.

The CDR3 contains 13 residues. The V gene's germline CDR1 is KGHSH and CDR2 LQKENI. V was trimmed by 3 bases and J by 2 bases, leaving 7 bases between them. Unique molecular identifiers featured in how the TCRbeta library was prepared. MiXCR, run by TCRdb on the PCR reads, gives a single entry per CDR3 protein. The sample consists of about 490,000 distinct CDR3 sequences, over 9.5% of them appearing once. This chain joins TRBV18 and TRBJ2-5, with unresolved D. Specimen: PBMCs, collected before TCRalphabeta/CD19-depleted stem cell transplant. The receptor comes from a child aged 2-15 years with inherited bone marrow failure, due to receive a stem cell transplant. The CDR3 loop is CASSPIRQETQYF. The CDR3 coding sequence is TGTGCCAGCTCACCGATAAGACAAGAGACCCAGTACTTC. Full variable domain (missing parts from reference TRBV18 and TRBJ2-5): NAGVMQNPRHLVRRRGQEARLRCSPMKGHSHVYWYRQLPEEGLKFMVYLQKENIIDESGMPKERFSAEFPKEGPSILRIQQVVRGDSAAYFCASSPIRQETQYFGPGTRLLVL.